This TCR beta chain was sequenced in a study of cytomegalovirus exposure and HLA in healthy donors. The wider study: An earlier analysis identified 120 million or so unique TCR beta sequences in 150 million to 200 million T cells. Study results and caveats: Analysis was carried out at a later point, and it linked a missense DCLRE1C variant to TCR beta V- and J-gene trimming. Fewer N-insertions than the roughly 670-donor mean were reportedly shown by an Asian-associated ancestry cluster in a later analysis. Researchers reported that a few CMV-associated chains were confirmed in vitro as CMV antigen-specific.

V trimming: 3 bases; J trimming: 2 bases; junction bases outside the gene matches: 9. Germline CDR1 and CDR2: MNHEY and SMNVEV (reference sequence). The CDR3 loop spans 16 amino acids. 13 Jbeta primers and 60 Vbeta primers were used for the PCR. Only in-frame clones appear in the TCRdb table, and some are missing; sequencing was by immunoSEQ multiplex PCR. The profile shows approximately 140,000 clones, roughly 80% of them singletons. To note about this clone: Its antigen remains unknown.

Specimen: PBMCs. This sequence joins TRBV27 and TRBJ2-7, with 8 positions matching TRBD1. The sequence was collected from a man aged 35-49 years in good health and CMV-seronegative. CDR3 amino acids: CASSFDRGRFPYEQYF. The DNA for the CDR3 is TGTGCCAGCAGTTTTGACAGGGGAAGGTTCCCCTACGAGCAGTACTTC.